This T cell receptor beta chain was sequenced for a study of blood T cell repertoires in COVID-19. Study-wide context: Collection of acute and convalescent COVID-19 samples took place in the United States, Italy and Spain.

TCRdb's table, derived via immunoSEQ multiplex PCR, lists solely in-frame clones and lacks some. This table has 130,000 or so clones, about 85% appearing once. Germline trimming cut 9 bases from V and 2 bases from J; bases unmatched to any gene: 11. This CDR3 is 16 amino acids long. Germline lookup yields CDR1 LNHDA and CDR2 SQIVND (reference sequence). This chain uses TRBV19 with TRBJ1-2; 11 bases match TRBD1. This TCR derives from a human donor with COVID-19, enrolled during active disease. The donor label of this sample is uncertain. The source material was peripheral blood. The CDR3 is CASTRDRGFENYGYTF. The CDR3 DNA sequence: TGTGCCAGCACCCGGGACAGGGGGTTTGAGAACTATGGCTACACCTTC.